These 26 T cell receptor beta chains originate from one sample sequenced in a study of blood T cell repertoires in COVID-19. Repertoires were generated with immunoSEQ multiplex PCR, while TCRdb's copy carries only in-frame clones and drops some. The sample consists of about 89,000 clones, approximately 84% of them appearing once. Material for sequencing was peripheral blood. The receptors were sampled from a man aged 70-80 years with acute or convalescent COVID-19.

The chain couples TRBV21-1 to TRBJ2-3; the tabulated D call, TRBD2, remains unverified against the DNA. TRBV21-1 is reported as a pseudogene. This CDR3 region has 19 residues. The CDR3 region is CASSKRMVTSGGATDTQYF. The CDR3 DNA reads TGTGCCAGCAGCAAACGAATGGTTACTAGCGGGGGGGCCACAGATACGCAGTATTTT.

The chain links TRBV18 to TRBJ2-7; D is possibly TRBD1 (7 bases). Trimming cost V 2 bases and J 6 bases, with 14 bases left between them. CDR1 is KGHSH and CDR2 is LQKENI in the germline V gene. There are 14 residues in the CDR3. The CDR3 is CASSPGGGHLEQYF. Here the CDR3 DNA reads TGTGCCAGCTCACCAGGAGGGGGCCACCTCGAGCAGTACTTC.

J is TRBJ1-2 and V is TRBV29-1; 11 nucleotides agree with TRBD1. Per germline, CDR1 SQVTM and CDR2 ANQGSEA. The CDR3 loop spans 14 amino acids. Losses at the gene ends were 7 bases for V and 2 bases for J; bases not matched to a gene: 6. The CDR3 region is CSAGTGGGNYGYTF. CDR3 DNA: TGCAGCGCCGGGACAGGGGGTGGAAACTATGGCTACACCTTC.

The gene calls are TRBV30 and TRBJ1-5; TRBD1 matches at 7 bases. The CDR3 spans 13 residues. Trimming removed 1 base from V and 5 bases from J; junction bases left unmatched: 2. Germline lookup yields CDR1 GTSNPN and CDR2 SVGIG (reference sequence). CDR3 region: CAWSGTGHQPQHF. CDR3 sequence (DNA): TGTGCCTGGAGTGGGACAGGTCATCAGCCCCAGCATTTT.

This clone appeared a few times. The CDR3 is CASSALGQGNREGYTF. In DNA, the CDR3 is TGTGCCAGCAGCGCCCTGGGACAGGGGAATAGAGAGGGCTACACCTTC. The V and J genes are TRBV9 and TRBJ1-2; 10 positions agree with TRBD1. The germline V gene has CDR1 SGDLS and CDR2 YYNGEE. This CDR3 is 16 amino acids long. V trimming: 3 bases; J trimming: 8 bases; junction bases outside the gene matches: 13.

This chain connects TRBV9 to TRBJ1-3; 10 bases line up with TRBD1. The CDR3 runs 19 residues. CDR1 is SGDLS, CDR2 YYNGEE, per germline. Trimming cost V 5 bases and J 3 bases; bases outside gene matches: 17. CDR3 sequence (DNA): TGTGCCAGCAGTCTGGGACAGGGGATTTCGGAGGCTCATGGAAACACCATATATTTT. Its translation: CASSLGQGISEAHGNTIYF.

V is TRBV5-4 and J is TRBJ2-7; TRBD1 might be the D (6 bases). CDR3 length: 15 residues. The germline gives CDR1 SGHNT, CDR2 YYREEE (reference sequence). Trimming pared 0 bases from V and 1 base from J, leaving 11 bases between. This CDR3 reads CASSLAQGRSYEQYF. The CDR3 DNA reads TGTGCCAGCAGCTTGGCACAGGGAAGGTCCTACGAGCAGTACTTC.

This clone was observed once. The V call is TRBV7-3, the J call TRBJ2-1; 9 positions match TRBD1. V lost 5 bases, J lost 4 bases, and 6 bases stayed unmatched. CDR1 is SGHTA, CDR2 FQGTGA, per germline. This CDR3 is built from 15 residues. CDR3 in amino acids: CASSQTGGSYNEQFF. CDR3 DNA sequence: TGTGCCAGCAGCCAGACAGGGGGATCATACAATGAGCAGTTCTTC.

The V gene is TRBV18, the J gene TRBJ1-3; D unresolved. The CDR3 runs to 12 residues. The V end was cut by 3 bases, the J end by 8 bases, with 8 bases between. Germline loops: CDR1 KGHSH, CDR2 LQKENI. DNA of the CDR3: TGTGCCAGCTCACCCTCCGGAGACACCATATATTTT. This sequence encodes CASSPSGDTIYF.

DNA for the CDR3: TGTGCCAGCAGTTCCTCAGGTTACGCTGAGAGTGAAAAACTGTTTTTT. This encodes CASSSSGYAESEKLFF. The chain joins TRBV28 to TRBJ1-4; D is ambiguous. Germline V gene sequence: CDR1 MDHEN, CDR2 SYDVKM. The V gene lost 4 bases and the J gene lost 7 bases, with 19 bases spanning the gap. There are 16 residues in the CDR3.

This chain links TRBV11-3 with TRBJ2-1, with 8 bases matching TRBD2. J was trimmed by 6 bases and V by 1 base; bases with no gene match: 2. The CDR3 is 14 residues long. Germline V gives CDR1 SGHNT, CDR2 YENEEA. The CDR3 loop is CASSLAGGSNEQFF. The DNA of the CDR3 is TGTGCCAGCAGCTTAGCGGGAGGGAGCAATGAGCAGTTCTTC.

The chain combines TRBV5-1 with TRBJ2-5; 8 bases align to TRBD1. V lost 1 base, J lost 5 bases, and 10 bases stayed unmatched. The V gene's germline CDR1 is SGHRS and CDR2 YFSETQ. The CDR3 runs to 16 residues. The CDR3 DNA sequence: TGCGCCAGCAGCTTGCCGACAGGGGTAGAGAAGGAGACCCAGTACTTC. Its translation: CASSLPTGVEKETQYF.

Here the CDR3 DNA reads TGCGCCAGCAGCCTAGGGACTAGCGGGGTAGAGACCCAGTACTTC. Translating it yields CASSLGTSGVETQYF. The chain uses TRBV5-1 and TRBJ2-5; 13 bases agree with TRBD2. V shed 4 bases and J 4 bases; nucleotides not matched to a gene: 4. The CDR3 consists of 15 residues. Germline CDR1 reads SGHRS; CDR2 reads YFSETQ.

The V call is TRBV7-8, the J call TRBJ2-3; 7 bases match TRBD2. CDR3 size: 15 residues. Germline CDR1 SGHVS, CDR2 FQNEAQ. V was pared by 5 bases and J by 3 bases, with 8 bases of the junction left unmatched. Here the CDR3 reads CASSLGGSGTDTQYF. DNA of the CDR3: TGTGCCAGCAGCCTCGGTGGTAGCGGGACAGATACGCAGTATTTT.

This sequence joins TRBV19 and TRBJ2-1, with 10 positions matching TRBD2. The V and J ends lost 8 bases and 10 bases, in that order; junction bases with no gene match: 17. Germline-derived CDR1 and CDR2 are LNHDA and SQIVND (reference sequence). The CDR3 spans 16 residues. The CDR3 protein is CASAGSGRARRREQFF. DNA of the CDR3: TGTGCCAGTGCGGGGAGCGGGAGGGCACGGCGGAGAGAGCAGTTCTTC.

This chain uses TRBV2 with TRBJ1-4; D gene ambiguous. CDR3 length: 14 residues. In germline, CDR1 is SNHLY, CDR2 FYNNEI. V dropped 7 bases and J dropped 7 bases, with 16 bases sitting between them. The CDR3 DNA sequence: TGTGCCAGCAACGGAATCTCCCCGGGTGAAAAACTGTTTTTT. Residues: CASNGISPGEKLFF.

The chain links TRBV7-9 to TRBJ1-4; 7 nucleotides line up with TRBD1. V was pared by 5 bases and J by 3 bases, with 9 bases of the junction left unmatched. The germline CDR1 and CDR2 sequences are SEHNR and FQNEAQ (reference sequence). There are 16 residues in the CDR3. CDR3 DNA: TGTGCCAGCAGCCCCGGACAGGCCACTGCTAATGAAAAACTGTTTTTT. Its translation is CASSPGQATANEKLFF.

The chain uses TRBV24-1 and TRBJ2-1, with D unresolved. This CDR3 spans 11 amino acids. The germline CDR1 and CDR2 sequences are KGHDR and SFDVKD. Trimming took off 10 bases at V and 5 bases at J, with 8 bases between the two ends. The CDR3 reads CATERHNEQFF. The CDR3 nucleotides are TGTGCCACGGAGCGTCACAATGAGCAGTTCTTC.

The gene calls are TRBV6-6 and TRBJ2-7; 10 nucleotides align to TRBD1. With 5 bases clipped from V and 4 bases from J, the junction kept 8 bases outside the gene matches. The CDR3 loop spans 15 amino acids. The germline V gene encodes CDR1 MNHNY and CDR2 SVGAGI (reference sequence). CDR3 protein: CASSPDRGRGYEQYF. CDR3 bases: TGTGCCAGCAGTCCCGACAGGGGGCGAGGATACGAGCAGTACTTC.

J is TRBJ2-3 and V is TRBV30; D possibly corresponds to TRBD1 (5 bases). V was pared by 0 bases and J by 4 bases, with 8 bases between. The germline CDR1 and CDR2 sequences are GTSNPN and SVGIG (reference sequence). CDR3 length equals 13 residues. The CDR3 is CAWSVDSSDTQYF. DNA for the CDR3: TGTGCCTGGAGTGTCGACAGTTCAGATACGCAGTATTTT.

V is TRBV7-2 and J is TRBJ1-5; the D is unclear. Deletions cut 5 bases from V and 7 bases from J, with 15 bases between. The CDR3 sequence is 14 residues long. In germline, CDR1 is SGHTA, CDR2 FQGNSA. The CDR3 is CASSPQRGRQPQHF. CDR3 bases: TGTGCCAGCAGCCCGCAACGAGGCCGGCAGCCCCAGCATTTT.

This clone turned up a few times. The CDR3 spells CASSEKGRGSDYNEQFF. CDR3 in DNA: TGTGCCAGCAGTGAAAAGGGCAGGGGCTCGGATTACAATGAGCAGTTCTTC. The rearrangement uses TRBV25-1 and TRBJ2-1; D possibly corresponds to TRBD1 (6 bases). V was pared by 2 bases and J by 4 bases, with 18 bases between. Germline V lookup: CDR1 MGHDK, CDR2 SYGVNS. The CDR3 loop spans 17 amino acids.

The CDR3 sequence is CASSRRQGYTGELFF. CDR3 coding DNA: TGTGCCAGCAGCCGAAGACAGGGATACACCGGGGAGCTGTTTTTT. The chain couples TRBV27 to TRBJ2-2; 7 nucleotides agree with TRBD1. V lost 6 bases to trimming and J lost 3 bases; unmatched junction nucleotides: 7. From germline, CDR1 is MNHEY and CDR2 SMNVEV (reference sequence). This CDR3 comprises 15 residues.

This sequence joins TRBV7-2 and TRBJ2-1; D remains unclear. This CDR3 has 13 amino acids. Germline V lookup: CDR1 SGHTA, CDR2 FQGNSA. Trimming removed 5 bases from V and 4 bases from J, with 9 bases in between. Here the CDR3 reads CASSLSGYNEQFF. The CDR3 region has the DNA TGTGCCAGCAGCCTTAGTGGTTACAATGAGCAGTTCTTC. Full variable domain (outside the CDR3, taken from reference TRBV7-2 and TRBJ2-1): GAGVSQSPSNKVTEKGKDVELRCDPISGHTALYWYRQSLGQGLEFLIYFQGNSAPDKSGLPSDRFSAERTGGSVSTLTIQRTQQEDSAVYLCASSLSGYNEQFFGPGTRLTVL.

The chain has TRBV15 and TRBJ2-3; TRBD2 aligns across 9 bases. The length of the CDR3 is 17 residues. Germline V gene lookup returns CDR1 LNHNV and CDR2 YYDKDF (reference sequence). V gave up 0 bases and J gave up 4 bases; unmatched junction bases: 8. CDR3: CATSRELAGTGADTQYF. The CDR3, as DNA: TGTGCCACCAGCAGAGAACTAGCGGGTACGGGCGCAGATACGCAGTATTTT.

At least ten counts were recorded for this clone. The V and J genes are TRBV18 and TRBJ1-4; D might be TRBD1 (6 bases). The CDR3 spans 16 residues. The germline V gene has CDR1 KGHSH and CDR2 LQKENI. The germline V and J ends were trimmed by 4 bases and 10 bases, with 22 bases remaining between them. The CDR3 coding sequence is TGTGCCAGCTCACTCACATCGGACAGCTTCCCTGGAAAACTGTTTTTT. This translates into CASSLTSDSFPGKLFF.